This T cell receptor (beta chain) was captured in a study of blood T cell repertoires in COVID-19. Study in general: Samples came from the United States, Italy and Spain, spanning acute and convalescent COVID-19.

Method: immunoSEQ multiplex PCR; TCRdb's copy keeps in-frame clones and lacks some. The sample includes some 150,000 clones, about 83% of them seen just once. The J segment lost 14 bases and the V segment lost 3 bases, leaving 13 bases of the junction unmatched. The length of the CDR3 is 13 residues. Germline CDR1 reads GTSNPN; CDR2 reads SVGIG (reference sequence). The sequence came from a woman between 50 and 59 years old with active or convalescent COVID-19. Sequencing was performed on peripheral blood. The V and J genes are TRBV30 and TRBJ2-1, with 7 bases lining up with TRBD1. The CDR3 DNA is TGTGCCTGGAGCCTACCCCCCGACAGGGTAAAGTTCTTC. It encodes CAWSLPPDRVKFF.